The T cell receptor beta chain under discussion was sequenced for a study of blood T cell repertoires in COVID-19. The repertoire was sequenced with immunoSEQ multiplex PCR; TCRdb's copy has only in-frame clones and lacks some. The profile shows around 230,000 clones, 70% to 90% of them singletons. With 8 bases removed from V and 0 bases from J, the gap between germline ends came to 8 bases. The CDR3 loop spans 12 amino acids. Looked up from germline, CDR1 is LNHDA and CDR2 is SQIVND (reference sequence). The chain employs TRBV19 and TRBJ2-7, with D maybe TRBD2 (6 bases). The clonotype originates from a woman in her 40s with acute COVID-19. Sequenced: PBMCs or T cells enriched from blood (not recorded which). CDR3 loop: CASAGSSYEQYF. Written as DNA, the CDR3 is TGTGCCAGTGCGGGGAGCTCCTACGAGCAGTACTTC. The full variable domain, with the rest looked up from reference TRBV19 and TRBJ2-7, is DGGITQSPKYLFRKEGQNVTLSCEQNLNHDAMYWYRQDPGQGLRLIYYSQIVNDFQKGDIAEGYSVSREKKESFPLTVTSAQKNPTAFYLCASAGSSYEQYFGPGTRLTVT.